This T cell receptor (beta chain) was profiled in a study of neurological immune-mediated disorders. TCRdb independently ran MiXCR on the 5' RACE reads; one entry per CDR3 protein. The data contain about 38,000 distinct CDR3 sequences, approximately 4.4% of them singletons. From germline, CDR1 is SGHRS and CDR2 YFSETQ. With V trimmed by 4 bases and J by 2 bases, 3 bases remained unmatched. This CDR3 contains 14 residues. In this sample, this clonotype turned up many times. The TCR sequence derives from a man between 18 and 35 years old in good health. The sample was CD4+ T cells from blood. V gene TRBV5-1 combines with J gene TRBJ1-5; 7 positions agree with TRBD1. CDR3 sequence reads: CASSPGQGNQPQHF. The CDR3 nucleotides read TGCGCCAGCAGCCCCGGACAGGGCAATCAGCCCCAGCATTTT.